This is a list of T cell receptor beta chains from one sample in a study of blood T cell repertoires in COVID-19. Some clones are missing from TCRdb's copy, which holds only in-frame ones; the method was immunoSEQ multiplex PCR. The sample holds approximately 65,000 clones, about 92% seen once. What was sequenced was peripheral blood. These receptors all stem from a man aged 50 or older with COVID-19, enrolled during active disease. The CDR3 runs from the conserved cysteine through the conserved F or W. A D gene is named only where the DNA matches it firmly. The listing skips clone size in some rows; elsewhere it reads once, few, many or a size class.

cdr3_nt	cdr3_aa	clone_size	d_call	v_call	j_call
TGTGCCAGCAGTGAACGGCGGGAGAGGGATACGCAGTATTTT	CASSERRERDTQYF	NA	TRBD2	TRBV6-1	TRBJ2-3
TGTGCCAGCAGCTTCGCAGCCCAGCGAGGAAACACCATATATTTT	CASSFAAQRGNTIYF	NA	NA	TRBV7-2	TRBJ1-3
TGCAGCGTTGTGGGGACAACCTACGAGCAGTACTTC	CSVVGTTYEQYF	once	NA	TRBV29-1	TRBJ2-7
TGTGCCAAAGCAGTGGGGAGCTATGGCTACACCTTC	CAKAVGSYGYTF	NA	NA	TRBV2	TRBJ1-2
TGTGCCAGCAGCCAAGAAGACTCAAACACCGGGGAGCTGTTTTTT	CASSQEDSNTGELFF	NA	NA	TRBV4-2	TRBJ2-2
TGTGCCAGCAGTGAGGCGTGGCGGGGCATTCAGTACTTC	CASSEAWRGIQYF	NA	NA	TRBV2	TRBJ2-4
TGTGCCAGCAGTGAAAGGCGGAGTAGCCATTTTGAGCAGTTCTTC	CASSERRSSHFEQFF	NA	NA	TRBV2	TRBJ2-1
TGCAGCGTCGGTAGCGGGAGTAGGACCTACGAGCAGTACTTC	CSVGSGSRTYEQYF	NA	TRBD2	TRBV29-1	TRBJ2-7
TGTGCCAGCAGTTTATGGACCGACGGTGCAAGGGGTATGAACACTGAAGCTTTCTTT	CASSLWTDGARGMNTEAFF	NA	NA	TRBV27	TRBJ1-1
TGTGCCAGCAGCCAAGGAGACAGGTACGAGCAGTACTTC	CASSQGDRYEQYF	NA	NA	TRBV3-1/TRBV3-2	TRBJ2-7
TGCGCCAGCACCTTGGCCGGACAGAGGAGTGAAAAACTGTTTTTT	CASTLAGQRSEKLFF	NA	NA	TRBV5-1	TRBJ1-4
TGTGCCACCTCGGGGGTAGCGGGAGATACGCAGTATTTT	CATSGVAGDTQYF	NA	TRBD2	TRBV5-8	TRBJ2-3
TGTGCCAGCAGCTCTCTGGACAGGGGTGGCTACACCTTC	CASSSLDRGGYTF	NA	TRBD1	TRBV5-4	TRBJ1-2
TGTGCCAGCTCTCCTACAGGGATGGGGGGCTACACCTTC	CASSPTGMGGYTF	NA	NA	TRBV6-5	TRBJ1-2
TGTGCCAGCAGCTTAGGACTAGCCGCAGATACGCAGTATTTT	CASSLGLAADTQYF	NA	TRBD2	TRBV7-3	TRBJ2-3
TGTGCCAGCAGCAAAGGTGACGGGACTAGGTCCTACGAGCAGTACTTC	CASSKGDGTRSYEQYF	NA	NA	TRBV21-1	TRBJ2-7
TGTGCCAGCAGTGACCATTCAGTGTGGCAGCCCCAGCATTTT	CASSDHSVWQPQHF	NA	NA	TRBV6-1	TRBJ1-5
TGCGCCAGCAGCCAAACCGTTAGGGGCTTGGAATATGGCTACACCTTC	CASSQTVRGLEYGYTF	NA	NA	TRBV4-1	TRBJ1-2
TGTGCCAGCAGTCTGACAGGGGGGCCCCCTCTAGCCAAAAACATTCAGTACTTC	CASSLTGGPPLAKNIQYF	once	TRBD1	TRBV28	TRBJ2-4
TGTGCCATCAGTGAACGGAGGGACGGTGAAGCTTTCTTT	CAISERRDGEAFF	NA	NA	TRBV10-3	TRBJ1-1
TGCGCCAGCAGCCAAGGGGACAGGGGGAACTATGGCTACACCTTC	CASSQGDRGNYGYTF	few	TRBD1	TRBV4-1	TRBJ1-2
TGTGCCAGCAGTACCCACAGGGTCTACGAGCAGTACTTC	CASSTHRVYEQYF	NA	NA	TRBV12-3/TRBV12-4	TRBJ2-7
TGTGCCATCAGATCAGGGACTAGCGGGAGGCAACCCGAGCAGTACTTC	CAIRSGTSGRQPEQYF	NA	TRBD2	TRBV10-3	TRBJ2-7
TGTGCCAGTAGTATTATGGGAAGGGGTTCACCCCTCCACTTT	CASSIMGRGSPLHF	NA	NA	TRBV19	TRBJ1-6
TGTGCCAGTAGTACAGGGGGCAGGGAGACCCAGTACTTC	CASSTGGRETQYF	once	TRBD1	TRBV19	TRBJ2-5
TGTGCCAGCAGTCGGAGGGATGAGCAGTTCTTC	CASSRRDEQFF	once	NA	TRBV6-5	TRBJ2-1
TGTGCCAGCGGAGACAGGGGGGTGCTGACTGGAAACACCATATATTTT	CASGDRGVLTGNTIYF	NA	TRBD1	TRBV9	TRBJ1-3
TGTGCCAGCTCACCACCCGGGGGGGTCTCCTACAATGAGCAGTTCTTC	CASSPPGGVSYNEQFF	NA	TRBD2	TRBV18	TRBJ2-1
TGCGCCAGCAGCCCGAAGACTAGCCGCACAGATACGCAGTATTTT	CASSPKTSRTDTQYF	NA	TRBD2	TRBV5-1	TRBJ2-3
TGTGCCAGCAGCTTAGCTTCGACAGCTAGTATGGGTCTCGAGCAGTACTTC	CASSLASTASMGLEQYF	NA	NA	TRBV13	TRBJ2-7
TGTGCCAGCAAGGCAGGGGGCGTCTATGGCTACACCTTC	CASKAGGVYGYTF	NA	TRBD1	TRBV2	TRBJ1-2
TGTGCCAGCAGCTTGGGAGGCGGGAGATCCTACAATGAGCAGTTCTTC	CASSLGGGRSYNEQFF	NA	TRBD2	TRBV5-4	TRBJ2-1
TGCGCCAGCAGCTTGATCGGGCCACAGGGGGCAGCGGGAAACACCATATATTTT	CASSLIGPQGAAGNTIYF	NA	TRBD1	TRBV5-1	TRBJ1-3
TGTGCCAGCAGCTTAGTGACAGGGGTAGGCACTGAAGCTTTCTTT	CASSLVTGVGTEAFF	NA	TRBD1	TRBV7-9	TRBJ1-1
TGTGCCAGCTCACCTAGAGAATCGGCAGATACGCAGTATTTT	CASSPRESADTQYF	NA	NA	TRBV18	TRBJ2-3
TGCGCCAGCAGCCCGGGACAGGGTGTATCTTCACCCCTCCACTTT	CASSPGQGVSSPLHF	NA	TRBD1	TRBV4-3	TRBJ1-6
TGTGCCAGCAGTCCGGACAGGGGGCGGGGTAACTCCTACGAGCAGTACTTC	CASSPDRGRGNSYEQYF	NA	TRBD1	TRBV2	TRBJ2-7
TGTGCCAGCAGCTTAGAAGCGGGGGACACAGATACGCAGTATTTT	CASSLEAGDTDTQYF	once	TRBD2	TRBV7-6	TRBJ2-3
TGTGCCAGCAGCCCGAGACAGGGGGTGCACCTTGGCTACACCTTC	CASSPRQGVHLGYTF	NA	TRBD1	TRBV14	TRBJ1-2
TGTGCCAGCAGCTTAGAACCCGGAAGGGGGGGCGCGTTCGGCTACACCTTC	CASSLEPGRGGAFGYTF	NA	NA	TRBV7-2	TRBJ1-2
TGTGCCATCAAGGACAGGGATGGTGAAAAACTGTTTTTT	CAIKDRDGEKLFF	NA	TRBD1	TRBV10-3	TRBJ1-4
TGCGCCAGCAGCCGTTTGACAGGGGGAGGAACTGAAGCTTTCTTT	CASSRLTGGGTEAFF	NA	TRBD1	TRBV5-1	TRBJ1-1
TGCGCCAGCAGCCCCCAGGGAATGAACTATGGCTACACCTTC	CASSPQGMNYGYTF	NA	NA	TRBV4-3	TRBJ1-2
TGTGCCAGCAGCGAGAAGACAGAGATTACTAGCGGGCCAACCTACAATGAGCAGTTCTTC	CASSEKTEITSGPTYNEQFF	NA	TRBD2	TRBV7-6	TRBJ2-1
TGTGCCAGCAGCCGACGGGGGTCCTACGAGCAGTACTTC	CASSRRGSYEQYF	once	NA	TRBV12-3/TRBV12-4	TRBJ2-7
TGTGCCAGCAGCTCCCGTGGGGCAGCGGGAAGTGAAAAACTGTTTTTT	CASSSRGAAGSEKLFF	NA	NA	TRBV7-9	TRBJ1-4
TGTGCCAGCAGCCCGGGACAGATCTACGAGCAGTACTTC	CASSPGQIYEQYF	NA	TRBD1	TRBV5-5	TRBJ2-7
TGTGCCAGCAGTTACTCCAACAGCGGGGGATCGGGGGAGCAGTACTTC	CASSYSNSGGSGEQYF	NA	TRBD2	TRBV6-6	TRBJ2-7
TGTGCCAGCTCGCGACAGGGGGGGAATCAGCCCCAGCATTTT	CASSRQGGNQPQHF	NA	TRBD1	TRBV18	TRBJ1-5
TGTGCCAGCAGCCCACGGGGGACCTACGAGCAGTACTTC	CASSPRGTYEQYF	NA	NA	TRBV6-2/TRBV6-3	TRBJ2-7
TGTGCCAGCAGCACAGGTATGGAAGCTTTCTTT	CASSTGMEAFF	once	NA	TRBV2	TRBJ1-1
TGTGCCAGCAGCCAAGAAAGGCACAGGGCCTACGAGCAGTACTTC	CASSQERHRAYEQYF	NA	NA	TRBV3-1/TRBV3-2	TRBJ2-7
TGTGCCAGCAGCTTGGACAGGACCTACGAGCAGTACTTC	CASSLDRTYEQYF	NA	NA	TRBV5-6	TRBJ2-7
TGTGCCAGCTCACTCTCGGGACTAGCGGGAGCCTACGAGCAGTACTTC	CASSLSGLAGAYEQYF	NA	TRBD2	TRBV18	TRBJ2-7
TGTGCCAGCACCCCTCGGGACTCGGATGGCTACACCTTC	CASTPRDSDGYTF	NA	NA	TRBV5-4	TRBJ1-2
TGTGCCAGCAGCTTAGCGGCTAGCGGGAGCCGAGAGCAGTTCTTC	CASSLAASGSREQFF	NA	TRBD2	TRBV7-9	TRBJ2-1
TGCGCCAGCAGCTTGGCGGGGTACGGTGAAAAACTGTTTTTT	CASSLAGYGEKLFF	NA	NA	TRBV5-1	TRBJ1-4